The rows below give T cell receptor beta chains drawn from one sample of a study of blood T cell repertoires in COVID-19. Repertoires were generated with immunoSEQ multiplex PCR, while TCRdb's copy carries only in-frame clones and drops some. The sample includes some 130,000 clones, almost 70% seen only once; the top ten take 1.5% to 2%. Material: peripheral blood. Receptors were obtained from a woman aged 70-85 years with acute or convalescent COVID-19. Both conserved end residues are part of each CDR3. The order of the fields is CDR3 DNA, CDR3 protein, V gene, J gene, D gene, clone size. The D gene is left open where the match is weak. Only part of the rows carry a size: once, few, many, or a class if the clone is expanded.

CDR3nt: TGTGCCAGCAGCCAACAGGACACTGAAGCTTTCTTT
CDR3aa: CASSQQDTEAFF
v_gene: TRBV3-1/TRBV3-2
j_gene: TRBJ1-1
d_gene: -
abundance: many

CDR3nt: TGCGCCAGCATCCGAACCGGTTGGACTAGCGGGAGAGGATACAATGAGCAGTTCTTC
CDR3aa: CASIRTGWTSGRGYNEQFF
v_gene: TRBV10-2
j_gene: TRBJ2-1
d_gene: TRBD2
abundance: -

CDR3nt: TGTGCCAGCAGCCCTGGGGCGGCAGAGACCCAGTACTTC
CDR3aa: CASSPGAAETQYF
v_gene: TRBV11-2
j_gene: TRBJ2-5
d_gene: -
abundance: -

CDR3nt: TGTGCCAGCAGTTTATCTTTCCCGAATCAGCCCCAGCATTTT
CDR3aa: CASSLSFPNQPQHF
v_gene: TRBV27
j_gene: TRBJ1-5
d_gene: -
abundance: -

CDR3nt: TGTGCTAGTGGCCCAGGGCAGCCGAACACTGAAGCTTTCTTT
CDR3aa: CASGPGQPNTEAFF
v_gene: TRBV12-5
j_gene: TRBJ1-1
d_gene: -
abundance: -

CDR3nt: TGTGCCAGCAGCTTCCGGACTAGTCATGAGCAGTTCTTC
CDR3aa: CASSFRTSHEQFF
v_gene: TRBV5-6
j_gene: TRBJ2-1
d_gene: TRBD2
abundance: -

CDR3nt: TGTGCCAGCAACCCGACGGGTAATTCACCCCTCCACTTT
CDR3aa: CASNPTGNSPLHF
v_gene: TRBV3-1/TRBV3-2
j_gene: TRBJ1-6
d_gene: -
abundance: -

CDR3nt: TGTGCCAGCAGTTACGAGGGAAGAGGGAATTCACCCCTCCACTTT
CDR3aa: CASSYEGRGNSPLHF
v_gene: TRBV6-5
j_gene: TRBJ1-6
d_gene: -
abundance: few

CDR3nt: TGTGCCAGCAGTCCATCGGGTCTAAGCTCCTATAATTCACCCCTCCACTTT
CDR3aa: CASSPSGLSSYNSPLHF
v_gene: TRBV7-9
j_gene: TRBJ1-6
d_gene: -
abundance: -

CDR3nt: TGCGCCAGCAGTGACGGCGGGAGGGCCGCGCAGTATTTT
CDR3aa: CASSDGGRAAQYF
v_gene: TRBV10-1
j_gene: TRBJ2-3
d_gene: TRBD2
abundance: many

CDR3nt: TGTGCCAGCAGCGTCGGACAGGGCAATTCACCCCTCCACTTT
CDR3aa: CASSVGQGNSPLHF
v_gene: TRBV9
j_gene: TRBJ1-6
d_gene: TRBD1
abundance: -

CDR3nt: TGTGCCACCAGCGTAACTTCACCCCTACGACTAGCGGGGGCCTACAATGAGCAGTTCTTC
CDR3aa: CATSVTSPLRLAGAYNEQFF
v_gene: TRBV15
j_gene: TRBJ2-1
d_gene: TRBD2
abundance: -

CDR3nt: TGTGCCAGCAGTGAGGCGGGGGACAGGGGGGGCTACACCTTC
CDR3aa: CASSEAGDRGGYTF
v_gene: TRBV25-1
j_gene: TRBJ1-2
d_gene: TRBD1
abundance: -

CDR3nt: TGCGCCAGCAGTCAAAGATACAGGGGATTCTCCTATAATTCACCCCTCCACTTT
CDR3aa: CASSQRYRGFSYNSPLHF
v_gene: TRBV23-1
j_gene: TRBJ1-6
d_gene: TRBD1
abundance: once

CDR3nt: TGTGCCAGCAGTCCCCTAGCCGGCTTGAGCTCCTACAATGAGCAGTTCTTC
CDR3aa: CASSPLAGLSSYNEQFF
v_gene: TRBV6-6
j_gene: TRBJ2-1
d_gene: -
abundance: -

CDR3nt: TGTGCCATCAGGTCCGGGACAGGGGAGGGAGGCTACACCTTC
CDR3aa: CAIRSGTGEGGYTF
v_gene: TRBV10-3
j_gene: TRBJ1-2
d_gene: TRBD1
abundance: few

CDR3nt: TGTGCCTGGAGTGGCACCGGGAATGAAGCTTTCTTT
CDR3aa: CAWSGTGNEAFF
v_gene: TRBV30
j_gene: TRBJ1-1
d_gene: -
abundance: -

CDR3nt: TGTGCCAGCAGCCAAGTCCCCCCCTGGACAGGGGGTGGCTACACCTTC
CDR3aa: CASSQVPPWTGGGYTF
v_gene: TRBV4-2
j_gene: TRBJ1-2
d_gene: TRBD1
abundance: -

CDR3nt: TGTGCCAGCAGCTTCGGACAGGGGGCATACTATGGCTACACCTTC
CDR3aa: CASSFGQGAYYGYTF
v_gene: TRBV11-2
j_gene: TRBJ1-2
d_gene: TRBD1
abundance: -

CDR3nt: TGTGCCAGTAGAGACAGGAAAGAGACCCAGTACTTC
CDR3aa: CASRDRKETQYF
v_gene: TRBV19
j_gene: TRBJ2-5
d_gene: -
abundance: few

CDR3nt: TGTGCCAGCAGCCTACCGGGGGGGGGACAAAGGGAGACCCAGTACTTC
CDR3aa: CASSLPGGGQRETQYF
v_gene: TRBV11-2
j_gene: TRBJ2-5
d_gene: TRBD2
abundance: -

CDR3nt: TGTGCCAGCAGCTTATCAGGGAAGGAGGAAAAACTGTTTTTT
CDR3aa: CASSLSGKEEKLFF
v_gene: TRBV7-8
j_gene: TRBJ1-4
d_gene: -
abundance: -

CDR3nt: TGTGCCTGGACTCCACAGGCGTCAAATGAAAAACTGTTTTTT
CDR3aa: CAWTPQASNEKLFF
v_gene: TRBV30
j_gene: TRBJ1-4
d_gene: -
abundance: few

CDR3nt: TGTGCCAGCAGCTTAGGGACAGGGATGTTTGGCTACACCTTC
CDR3aa: CASSLGTGMFGYTF
v_gene: TRBV7-9
j_gene: TRBJ1-2
d_gene: TRBD1
abundance: -

CDR3nt: TGCGCCAGCAGGGAAGTTGCTCGGGGTTCACCCCTCCACTTT
CDR3aa: CASREVARGSPLHF
v_gene: TRBV5-1
j_gene: TRBJ1-6
d_gene: -
abundance: few

CDR3nt: TGTGCCAGCAGTTCGTACAGGGGGATTCAGAATCAGCCCCAGCATTTT
CDR3aa: CASSSYRGIQNQPQHF
v_gene: TRBV6-5
j_gene: TRBJ1-5
d_gene: TRBD1
abundance: -

CDR3nt: TGTGCCAGCAGGGGCGGAGGTCTCTATGGCTACACCTTC
CDR3aa: CASRGGGLYGYTF
v_gene: TRBV5-6
j_gene: TRBJ1-2
d_gene: -
abundance: -

CDR3nt: TGTGCCACCAGTGGGGTTTCGGACAGGGAAAGCTCCTACGAGCAGTACTTC
CDR3aa: CATSGVSDRESSYEQYF
v_gene: TRBV24-1
j_gene: TRBJ2-7
d_gene: TRBD1
abundance: -

CDR3nt: TGTGCCAGCTCTCGTGACGGGAGCTCCTACAATGAGCAGTTCTTC
CDR3aa: CASSRDGSSYNEQFF
v_gene: TRBV18
j_gene: TRBJ2-1
d_gene: -
abundance: -

CDR3nt: TGTGCCAGCAGTTTACCCCCGGCGGCTGAAGCTTTCTTT
CDR3aa: CASSLPPAAEAFF
v_gene: TRBV12-3/TRBV12-4
j_gene: TRBJ1-1
d_gene: -
abundance: -

CDR3nt: TGTGCCAGCTGCAGACAGCCTTCAACTAATGAAAAACTGTTTTTT
CDR3aa: CASCRQPSTNEKLFF
v_gene: TRBV6-5
j_gene: TRBJ1-4
d_gene: -
abundance: -

CDR3nt: TGTGCCAGTAGTATAGCAGGACAGGGGCACTATGGCTACACCTTC
CDR3aa: CASSIAGQGHYGYTF
v_gene: TRBV19
j_gene: TRBJ1-2
d_gene: TRBD1
abundance: -

CDR3nt: TGTGCCAGCAGTTATATCGCAGGGGGCGAGTGGGACAATCAGCCCCAGCATTTT
CDR3aa: CASSYIAGGEWDNQPQHF
v_gene: TRBV6-2/TRBV6-3
j_gene: TRBJ1-5
d_gene: TRBD1
abundance: -

CDR3nt: TGTGCCAGTAGGTCAGAGTGGGGAGGAAGCGCTGAAGCTTTCTTT
CDR3aa: CASRSEWGGSAEAFF
v_gene: TRBV19
j_gene: TRBJ1-1
d_gene: -
abundance: -

CDR3nt: TGTGCCAGCAGCGTAGAGGCTAGCGGGCTTAGCTCCTACGAGCAGTACTTC
CDR3aa: CASSVEASGLSSYEQYF
v_gene: TRBV9
j_gene: TRBJ2-7
d_gene: TRBD2
abundance: many

CDR3nt: TGTGCCAGCAGCCAAGTAACTAGCGGGTTTAATGAGCAGTTCTTC
CDR3aa: CASSQVTSGFNEQFF
v_gene: TRBV3-1/TRBV3-2
j_gene: TRBJ2-1
d_gene: TRBD2
abundance: few

CDR3nt: TGTGCCAGCAGCTTTGGGACAGGGGAAGACTTCTGCGGGAGGGGAAAAAACATTCAGTACTTC
CDR3aa: CASSFGTGEDFCGRGKNIQYF
v_gene: TRBV21-1
j_gene: TRBJ2-4
d_gene: -
abundance: -

CDR3nt: TGTGCCAGCAATCCGGGGGAGGCTGGGGCCAACGTCCTGACTTTC
CDR3aa: CASNPGEAGANVLTF
v_gene: TRBV28
j_gene: TRBJ2-6
d_gene: -
abundance: -

CDR3nt: TGTGCCACCAGCAAGGGAGGGGCGCACACCGGGGAGCTGTTTTTT
CDR3aa: CATSKGGAHTGELFF
v_gene: TRBV15
j_gene: TRBJ2-2
d_gene: TRBD2
abundance: few

CDR3nt: TGTGCCAGCAGTCCCCCCGCGTCAGGTTATAGCAATCAGCCCCAGCATTTT
CDR3aa: CASSPPASGYSNQPQHF
v_gene: TRBV28
j_gene: TRBJ1-5
d_gene: -
abundance: -

CDR3nt: TGTGCCAGCAGCGGGGCCCCTGGACAGGGGTCCTATGGCTACACCTTC
CDR3aa: CASSGAPGQGSYGYTF
v_gene: TRBV5-6
j_gene: TRBJ1-2
d_gene: TRBD1
abundance: -

CDR3nt: TGTGCCAGCAGTGTGACAGGGGGCTACACCTTC
CDR3aa: CASSVTGGYTF
v_gene: TRBV25-1
j_gene: TRBJ1-2
d_gene: TRBD1
abundance: -

CDR3nt: TGCGCCAGCAGCTCCACAGGGGGCCTCGACAAAAACATTCAGTACTTC
CDR3aa: CASSSTGGLDKNIQYF
v_gene: TRBV4-3
j_gene: TRBJ2-4
d_gene: TRBD1
abundance: -

CDR3nt: TGTGCCAGCGCCATTAGCTCCTATAATTCACCCCTCCACTTT
CDR3aa: CASAISSYNSPLHF
v_gene: TRBV28
j_gene: TRBJ1-6
d_gene: -
abundance: -

CDR3nt: TGTGCCAGCAGTTACTCGATCGGGGAAAAGGAGCCCCAGCATTTT
CDR3aa: CASSYSIGEKEPQHF
v_gene: TRBV6-6
j_gene: TRBJ1-5
d_gene: -
abundance: -

CDR3nt: TGTGCCAGCAGTTACTCTGGGCTAAGCAATCAGCCCCAGCATTTT
CDR3aa: CASSYSGLSNQPQHF
v_gene: TRBV6-2/TRBV6-3
j_gene: TRBJ1-5
d_gene: -
abundance: -

CDR3nt: TGTGCCAGCAGCCTCTCCAGGGTCAATGAGCAGTTCTTC
CDR3aa: CASSLSRVNEQFF
v_gene: TRBV4-2
j_gene: TRBJ2-1
d_gene: -
abundance: few

CDR3nt: TGTGCCAGCAGCGAGACTAGCGGGAGAAAGGAGACCCAGTACTTC
CDR3aa: CASSETSGRKETQYF
v_gene: TRBV9
j_gene: TRBJ2-5
d_gene: TRBD2
abundance: -

CDR3nt: TGTGCCAGCTCACCTGTACAGGTCAAGAAGAACACTGAAGCTTTCTTT
CDR3aa: CASSPVQVKKNTEAFF
v_gene: TRBV18
j_gene: TRBJ1-1
d_gene: -
abundance: -

CDR3nt: TGTGCCAGCAGTTTTTTGGGGGCCTCTGGGGCCAACGTCCTGACTTTC
CDR3aa: CASSFLGASGANVLTF
v_gene: TRBV2
j_gene: TRBJ2-6
d_gene: -
abundance: -

CDR3nt: TGTGCCAGCAGTTACCGGGACAGTAATGAAAAACTGTTTTTT
CDR3aa: CASSYRDSNEKLFF
v_gene: TRBV6-5
j_gene: TRBJ1-4
d_gene: TRBD1
abundance: -